The clone carrying this T cell receptor (beta chain) was recorded a few times. The target antigen is unknown. The data are from a study of blood T cells in healthy people across ages. Study findings and constraints: Diversity was estimated from one million T cells, and these estimates were considered underestimates.

Germline V lookup: CDR1 LGHNA, CDR2 YSLEER. The ends lost 0 bases at V and 11 bases at J; junction bases unmatched: 13. CDR3 length: 16 amino acids. Samples had at least 7 million PBMCs isolated from them. The use of a sample-barcoded 5' primer and a J-beta primer mix characterized a second PCR of roughly 6 to 11 cycles. TCRdb passed the 5' RACE reads through MiXCR, listing each CDR3 protein once. Of roughly 550,000 distinct CDR3 sequences in the sample, 24% are singletons; the top ten hold 8.7%. These data were also reused for a study on T cells of mothers and their children. That source adds: The study found thymic selection shapes TCR recombination output similarly in related and unrelated pairs.

Sequencing was carried out using blood. The chain employs TRBV4-3 and TRBJ2-5, with 9 bases that match TRBD1. The sequence derives from a boy between 10 and 17 years old in good health. CDR3 sequence (DNA): TGCGCCAGCAGCCAAGATCGAGGGACAGGGTTTATAGAGCAGTACTTC. Protein: CASSQDRGTGFIEQYF.